The 25 T cell receptor beta chains listed next were all sequenced from one sample in a study of CD8 T cell repertoires and HIV-1 epitope variants. Profiling relied on immunoSEQ multiplex PCR, and the TCRdb table lists in-frame clones only, not all of them. There are some 100,000 clones in the sample; 74% occur only once, and around a quarter lies in the top ten. Sequencing was done on a sample of uncultured baseline CD8+ T cells from peripheral blood mononuclear cells (PBMCs). The receptors come from a male donor with HIV.

V and J are TRBV30 and TRBJ2-7; 8 nucleotides line up with TRBD2. V shed 2 bases, J shed 0 bases, and the junction held 9 bases outside the gene matches. The CDR3 consists of 16 residues. Germline values: CDR1 GTSNPN, CDR2 SVGIG (reference sequence). CDR3 region: CAWSPWVAGSSYEQYF. The CDR3 DNA sequence: TGTGCCTGGAGTCCCTGGGTAGCGGGGAGCTCCTACGAGCAGTACTTC. The full variable domain, with the rest looked up from reference TRBV30 and TRBJ2-7, is SQTIHQWPATLVQPVGSPLSLECTVEGTSNPNLYWYRQAAGRGLQLLFYSVGIGQISSEVPQNLSASRPQDRQFILSSKKLLLSDSGFYLCAWSPWVAGSSYEQYFGPGTRLTVT.

The genes are TRBV27 and TRBJ1-1; weak D call: TRBD1 (6 bases). Germline V gene sequence: CDR1 MNHEY, CDR2 SMNVEV (reference sequence). V was cut by 6 bases and J by 4 bases, with 21 bases left in between. The CDR3 consists of 16 residues. CDR3 protein: CASRATLGARVTEAFF. The CDR3 DNA is TGTGCCAGCAGGGCTACGTTGGGGGCGCGTGTCACTGAAGCTTTCTTT.

This clone has only a few counts. The rearrangement joins TRBV6-1 to TRBJ1-2; 7 bases are a match to TRBD1. V lost 6 bases to trimming and J lost 2 bases; unmatched junction nucleotides: 9. This CDR3 region has 15 residues. Germline CDR1 reads MNHNS; CDR2 reads SASEGT. The CDR3 nucleotides are TGTGCCAGCAGACAAAACCCGACAGGGAACTATGGCTACACCTTC. The encoded protein is CASRQNPTGNYGYTF.

The chain joins TRBV28 to TRBJ2-7; D is perhaps TRBD1 (6 bases). This CDR3 comprises 15 residues. V was cut by 4 bases and J by 1 base, with 14 bases left in between. Germline V gene data show CDR1 as MDHEN and CDR2 as SYDVKM. Here the CDR3 reads CASSWGRLGSYEQYF. CDR3 bases: TGTGCCAGCAGTTGGGGGCGGCTGGGATCCTACGAGCAGTACTTC.

The chain links TRBV11-2 to TRBJ1-1; D is uncertain. The CDR3 contains 11 residues. V was shortened by 3 bases and J by 5 bases, with 4 bases between the two germline ends. Germline values: CDR1 SGHAT, CDR2 FQNNGV. As DNA, the CDR3 is TGTGCCAGCAGCTTGGGAACTGAAGCTTTCTTT. This codes for CASSLGTEAFF.

This clone was observed at least ten times. The chain uses TRBV6-5 and TRBJ1-2; the D gene is possibly TRBD1 (6 bases). The CDR3 loop spans 13 amino acids. The germline gives CDR1 MNHEY, CDR2 SVGAGI. Trimming removed 6 bases at V and 3 bases at J, with 11 bases between. CDR3 residues: CASRVRTDYGYTF. CDR3 in DNA: TGTGCCAGCAGGGTACGGACAGACTATGGCTACACCTTC.

This clone was counted a single time. The V and J genes are TRBV28 and TRBJ2-7, with 8 bases identical to TRBD1. CDR3 length: 15 residues. CDR1 and CDR2 from the germline V gene are MDHEN and SYDVKM. V shed 6 bases, J shed 5 bases, and the junction held 12 bases outside the gene matches. As DNA, the CDR3 is TGTGCCAGCAGGGGTCAGGGGGCGGATGGGGACGAGCAGTACTTC. This translates into CASRGQGADGDEQYF.

The gene calls are TRBV6-5 and TRBJ2-7; 13 bases align to TRBD2. The CDR3 is 15 amino acids. Germline trimming cut 6 bases from V and 4 bases from J; bases unmatched to any gene: 6. CDR1 and CDR2 (germline): MNHEY, SVGAGI. The DNA of the CDR3 is TGTGCCAGCAGGGTACTAGCGGGAGGGATGTACGAGCAGTACTTC. Amino acids: CASRVLAGGMYEQYF.

J is TRBJ2-7 and V is TRBV28; 9 nucleotides line up with TRBD1. V lost 5 bases and J lost 3; bases outside the gene matches: 5. This CDR3 comprises 14 residues. CDR1 and CDR2 (germline): MDHEN, SYDVKM. The CDR3 coding sequence is TGTGCCAGCAGTCCGGGACAGGGTTTCTACGAGCAGTACTTC. Translating it yields CASSPGQGFYEQYF.

In its sample, this clone was seen a few times. The chain combines TRBV2 with TRBJ2-7; D remains unclear. Germline CDR1 is SNHLY and CDR2 is FYNNEI. The V end lost 2 bases, the J end lost 1 base, and 9 bases lay between the germline ends. The CDR3 loop spans 14 amino acids. The CDR3 loop reads CASSEPDISYEQYF. DNA of the CDR3: TGTGCCAGCAGTGAACCCGACATATCCTACGAGCAGTACTTC. Filled out from reference TRBV2 and TRBJ2-7, the complete variable domain reads EPEVTQTPSHQVTQMGQEVILRCVPISNHLYFYWYRQILGQKVEFLVSFYNNEISEKSEIFDDQFSVERPDGSNFTLKIRSTKLEDSAMYFCASSEPDISYEQYFGPGTRLTVT.

This sequence joins TRBV27 and TRBJ1-5; D not certain. The CDR3 contains 15 residues. V was cut by 6 bases and J by 6 bases, with 18 bases left in between. Germline loops: CDR1 MNHEY, CDR2 SMNVEV (reference sequence). The CDR3 coding sequence is TGTGCCAGCAGCCAAAATCCGGGAGGGCGTCAGCCCCAGCATTTT. Translation gives CASSQNPGGRQPQHF.

This sequence joins TRBV13 and TRBJ1-2; TRBD1 agrees at 11 bases. V lost 1 base and J lost 4; bases outside the gene matches: 11. The length of the CDR3 is 18 residues. CDR1 and CDR2 from the germline V gene are PRHDT and FYEKMQ (reference sequence). The CDR3 loop reads CASSLESSGTGGAYGYTF. CDR3 nucleotide sequence: TGTGCCAGCAGCTTAGAGTCATCCGGGACAGGGGGTGCCTATGGCTACACCTTC.

The chain combines TRBV28 with TRBJ2-7; tentatively, D is TRBD1 (6 bases). This CDR3 has 15 residues. Looked up from germline, CDR1 is MDHEN and CDR2 is SYDVKM. Trimming pared 4 bases from V and 0 bases from J, leaving 13 bases between. This chain's CDR3 is CASSSFSGASYEQYF. The CDR3 DNA reads TGTGCCAGCAGTTCCTTCTCAGGGGCCTCCTACGAGCAGTACTTC.

As DNA, the CDR3 is TGTGCCAGCAGCCAAATGATTAGCGGGAGACACAATGAGCAGTTCTTC. Its protein product is CASSQMISGRHNEQFF. The chain combines TRBV14 with TRBJ2-1; 9 bases are shared with TRBD2. The CDR3 sequence is 16 residues long. The V segment lost 2 bases and the J segment 5 bases; nucleotides outside the gene matches: 7. Germline V gives CDR1 SGHDN, CDR2 FVKESK.

The chain is built from TRBV6-5 and TRBJ1-1; D gene uncertain. The length of the CDR3 is 14 residues. Trimming cost V 5 bases and J 7 bases, with 17 bases left between them. Germline-derived CDR1 and CDR2 are MNHEY and SVGAGI. The CDR3 sequence: CASSVRHGEFEAFF. The DNA for the CDR3 is TGTGCCAGCAGTGTACGGCATGGTGAGTTTGAAGCTTTCTTT.

The CDR3 nucleotides read TGTGCCAGCAGCCGGGCCCTTATGGATGGAAACACCATATATTTT. Translating gives CASSRALMDGNTIYF. V gene TRBV5-6 combines with J gene TRBJ1-3; D call uncertain. CDR1 and CDR2 (germline): SGHDT, YYEEEE. The CDR3 loop spans 15 amino acids. Trimming took 4 bases from V and 3 from J, leaving 14 bases between them. Supplemented by reference TRBV5-6 and TRBJ1-3, the full variable domain reads DAGVTQSPTHLIKTRGQQVTLRCSPKSGHDTVSWYQQALGQGPQFIFQYYEEEERQRGNFPDRFSGHQFPNYSSELNVNALLLGDSALYLCASSRALMDGNTIYFGEGSWLTVV.

V and J are TRBV9 and TRBJ2-3; D perhaps matches TRBD2 (5 bases). The CDR3 consists of 14 residues. Germline lookup yields CDR1 SGDLS and CDR2 YYNGEE. Trimming pared 2 bases from V and 3 bases from J, leaving 10 bases between. CDR3 protein: CASSVGVGTDTQYF. The CDR3 DNA reads TGTGCCAGCAGCGTCGGGGTCGGAACAGATACGCAGTATTTT.

The chain joins TRBV19 to TRBJ1-3; D is uncertain. The length of the CDR3 is 11 residues. In germline, CDR1 is LNHDA, CDR2 SQIVND (reference sequence). Trimming took 4 bases from V and 8 from J, leaving 6 bases between them. The CDR3 loop reads CASSNRDTIYF. DNA of the CDR3: TGTGCCAGTAGTAATCGGGACACCATATATTTT.

Only one count was recorded for this clone. The chain links TRBV12-5 to TRBJ2-1, with D possibly TRBD1 on 6 matching bases. Germline CDR1 reads LGHNT; CDR2 reads FRNRAP. This CDR3 is built from 17 residues. V lost 6 bases and J lost 4, with 22 bases in between. CDR3 amino acids: CASGPSDTGLGYNEQFF. The DNA for the CDR3 is TGTGCTAGTGGGCCCTCGGATACAGGGTTAGGGTACAATGAGCAGTTCTTC.

The chain employs TRBV19 and TRBJ2-7, with 7 bases fitting TRBD2. V shed 3 bases, J shed 0 bases, and the junction held 8 bases outside the gene matches. CDR1 is LNHDA, CDR2 SQIVND, per germline (reference sequence). The CDR3 has 16 amino acids. The CDR3 loop reads CASSMGGALSSYEQYF. In nucleotides, the CDR3 is TGTGCCAGTAGTATGGGAGGGGCTCTGAGCTCCTACGAGCAGTACTTC.

This rearrangement joins TRBV19 to TRBJ1-2; D unresolved. V lost 4 bases to trimming and J lost 1 base, with 10 bases between them. The CDR3 runs to 14 residues. Germline V gene lookup returns CDR1 LNHDA and CDR2 SQIVND (reference sequence). CDR3 nucleotides: TGTGCCAGTAGTAACGACCGATTTAACTATGGCTACACCTTC. This codes for CASSNDRFNYGYTF.

This clone was counted only a few times. The V gene is TRBV7-2, the J gene TRBJ2-7; D gene uncertain. V lost 6 bases to trimming and J lost 9 bases, with 15 bases between them. The CDR3 is 12 residues long. From germline, CDR1 is SGHTA and CDR2 FQGNSA. DNA of the CDR3: TGTGCCAGCAGTTCCGTGGAGAAAATGCAGTACTTC. This translates into CASSSVEKMQYF.

This sequence joins TRBV7-9 and TRBJ1-2; 8 bases map to TRBD1. This CDR3 is 14 amino acids long. CDR1 is SEHNR, CDR2 FQNEAQ, per germline (reference sequence). The trim removed 4 bases at V and 5 bases at J, leaving 6 bases unmatched. CDR3 sequence: CASSSDRALYGYTF. CDR3 sequence (DNA): TGTGCCAGCAGCTCGGACAGGGCCCTATATGGCTACACCTTC.

V and J are TRBV5-1 and TRBJ2-5; 12 nucleotides line up with TRBD1. CDR3 length: 18 residues. The germline V gene has CDR1 SGHRS and CDR2 YFSETQ. The V gene end was trimmed by 0 bases and the J gene end by 3 bases; junction bases not matched to a gene: 9. The CDR3 loop is CASSLGDRGLYSEETQYF. The CDR3 nucleotides read TGCGCCAGCAGCTTGGGGGACAGGGGGCTTTATAGCGAAGAGACCCAGTACTTC.

This chain uses TRBV4-3 with TRBJ1-4; 9 positions agree with TRBD1. This CDR3 comprises 16 residues. The V gene's germline CDR1 is LGHNA and CDR2 YSLEER. V shed 1 base and J 5 bases; nucleotides not matched to a gene: 5. CDR3 amino acids: CASSQVPTGGNEKLFF. Written as DNA, the CDR3 is TGCGCCAGCAGCCAAGTACCGACAGGGGGAAATGAAAAACTGTTTTTT.